This TCR beta chain was captured in a study of CD8 T cells in ankylosing spondylitis. The CDR3 length is 15 residues. Trimming removed 9 bases from V and 2 bases from J, with 20 bases in between. CDR1 is LNHDA, CDR2 SQIVND, per germline (reference sequence). Quantitative barcoded 5'-RACE was used to prepare TCR beta libraries. TCRdb called the 5' RACE reads again in MiXCR, with one record for every CDR3 protein. Of about 210,000 distinct CDR3 sequences listed, approximately 7.4% are singletons. With respect to this clonotype: No antigen is known for it.

General study results and limits: Several highly homologous variants made up a TCR beta motif that seemed to typify ankylosing spondylitis blood. Clones linked to disease were reported to show significant enrichment in matched ankylosing spondylitis synovial fluid.

This chain links TRBV19 with TRBJ2-7; tentative D call: TRBD1 (6 bases). This clonotype was obtained from a male donor with ankylosing spondylitis. Sequenced input: blood, either unsorted or a sorted T cell fraction (not recorded which). CDR3 sequence: CASQTGLGYPYEQYF. CDR3 in DNA: TGTGCCAGCCAAACAGGGTTGGGCTACCCCTACGAGCAGTACTTC. Variable domain in full (rest from reference TRBV19 and TRBJ2-7): DGGITQSPKYLFRKEGQNVTLSCEQNLNHDAMYWYRQDPGQGLRLIYYSQIVNDFQKGDIAEGYSVSREKKESFPLTVTSAQKNPTAFYLCASQTGLGYPYEQYFGPGTRLTVT.